A selection of T cell receptor beta chains follows, all from one sample in a study of T cells in localized non-small cell lung cancer. TCRdb's table, derived via immunoSEQ multiplex PCR, lists solely in-frame clones and lacks some. The repertoire consists of fewer than 30,000 clones, with over 75% occurring once and the leading ten covering approximately 6%. The material sequenced was PBMCs, taken before any cancer treatment. The origin of the receptors is a man between 40 and 69 years old with stage II lung adenocarcinoma. The CDR3 runs from the conserved cysteine through the conserved F or W.

v_call cdr3_aa
TRBV4-2 CASSQEPGRQETQYF
TRBV5-1 CASSIGTGGSYGYTF
TRBV19 CASNPRGATNEKLFF
TRBV11-3 CASSERSTLGGWRETQYF
TRBV19 CATPYEQYF
TRBV10-1 CASSKGGSRWNQPQHF
TRBV6-6 CASSYSIGDTEAFF
TRBV5-4 CASSLEVGGAYNEQFF
TRBV9 CASSPHVASGAETQYF
TRBV28 CASSSTGWGSYGYTF
TRBV4-1 CASSQLRGVNTEAFF
TRBV7-2 CATRGGVNYNEQFF
TRBV6-6 CASSLAGGGRQPQHF
TRBV18 CASSPDADYGYTF
TRBV5-5 CASSLVEGPYNEQFF
TRBV28 CASRGFRNTEAFF
TRBV21-1 CASSKADLYSGTFYNEQFF
TRBV28 CASSQPDSRTDTQYF
TRBV13 CASSTSGGRTGELFF
TRBV9 CASSGGGGRDNEQFF
TRBV6-5 CASRDREGRNTIYF
TRBV2 CASRVQGGTEAFF
TRBV5-1 CASSLSGYADTQYF
TRBV14 CASSQVLYSGEGDTQYF
TRBV11-2 CASSLDRYYEQYF
TRBV19 CASSILPSNGKNYGYTF
TRBV11-2 CASMRGAGEQFF